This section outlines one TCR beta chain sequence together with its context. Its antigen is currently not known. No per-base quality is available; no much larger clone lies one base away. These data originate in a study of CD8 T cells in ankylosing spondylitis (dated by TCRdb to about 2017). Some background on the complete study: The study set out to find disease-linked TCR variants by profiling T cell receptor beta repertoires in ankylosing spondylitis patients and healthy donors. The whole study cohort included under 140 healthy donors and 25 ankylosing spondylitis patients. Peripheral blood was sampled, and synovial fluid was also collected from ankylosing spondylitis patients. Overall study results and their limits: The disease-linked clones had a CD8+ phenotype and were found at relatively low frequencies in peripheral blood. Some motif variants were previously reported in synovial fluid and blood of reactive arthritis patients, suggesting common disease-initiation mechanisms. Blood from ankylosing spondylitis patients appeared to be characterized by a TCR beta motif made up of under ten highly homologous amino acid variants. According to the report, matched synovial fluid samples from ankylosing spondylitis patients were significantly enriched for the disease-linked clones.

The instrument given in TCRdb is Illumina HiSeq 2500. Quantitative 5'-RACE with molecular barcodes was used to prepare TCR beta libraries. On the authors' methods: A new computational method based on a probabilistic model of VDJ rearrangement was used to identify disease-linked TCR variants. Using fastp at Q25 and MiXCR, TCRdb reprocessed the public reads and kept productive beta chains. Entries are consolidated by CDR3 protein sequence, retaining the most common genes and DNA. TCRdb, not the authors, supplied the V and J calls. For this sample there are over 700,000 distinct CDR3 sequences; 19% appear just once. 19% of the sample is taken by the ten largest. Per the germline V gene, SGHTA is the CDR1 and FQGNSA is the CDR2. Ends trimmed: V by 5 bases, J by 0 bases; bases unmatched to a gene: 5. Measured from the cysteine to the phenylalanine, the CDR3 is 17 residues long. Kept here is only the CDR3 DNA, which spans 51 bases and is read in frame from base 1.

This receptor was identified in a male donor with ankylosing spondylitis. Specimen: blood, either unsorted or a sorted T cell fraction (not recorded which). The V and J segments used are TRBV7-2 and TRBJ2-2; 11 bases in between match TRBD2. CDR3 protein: CASSTSGLAANTGELFF. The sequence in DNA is TGTGCCAGCAGCACCTCGGGACTAGCGGCGAACACCGGGGAGCTGTTTTTT.